This T cell receptor beta chain was observed in a study of blood T cell repertoires in COVID-19. Across the study: Italy, Spain and the United States were the sources of the convalescent and acute COVID-19 samples. T cells, B-cell-depleted T cells, or PBMCs supplied cDNA or gDNA.

Authors' methods: By means of reference gene primer amplification, nucleated cell counts were estimated. Repertoires were generated with immunoSEQ multiplex PCR, while TCRdb's copy carries only in-frame clones and drops some. The DNA was the basis for D and trimming; V, J and clone size are from that table. The data contain about 310,000 clones, around 87% of them singletons. The germline gives CDR1 PRHDT, CDR2 FYEKMQ (reference sequence). The CDR3 loop spans 14 amino acids. V dropped 5 bases and J dropped 7; count of bases not matched to a gene: 5. This receptor was taken from a man aged 50-60 years with active or convalescent COVID-19. The chain employs TRBV13 and TRBJ1-6; 7 nucleotides line up with TRBD1. The sample taken for sequencing was peripheral blood. Here the CDR3 reads CASSSRDRNSPLHF. As DNA, the CDR3 is TGTGCCAGCAGCAGCCGGGACAGAAATTCACCCCTCCACTTT.